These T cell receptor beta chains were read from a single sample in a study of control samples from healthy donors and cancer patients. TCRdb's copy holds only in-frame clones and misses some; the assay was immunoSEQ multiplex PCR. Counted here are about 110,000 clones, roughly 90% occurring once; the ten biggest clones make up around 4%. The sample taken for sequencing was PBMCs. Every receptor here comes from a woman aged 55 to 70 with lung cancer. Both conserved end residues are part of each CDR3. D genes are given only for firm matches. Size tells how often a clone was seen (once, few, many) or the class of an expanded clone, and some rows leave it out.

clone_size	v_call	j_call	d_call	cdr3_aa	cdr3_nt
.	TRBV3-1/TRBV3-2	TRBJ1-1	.	CASTPDRGAQAFF	TGTGCCAGCACCCCCGATAGGGGGGCCCAAGCTTTCTTT
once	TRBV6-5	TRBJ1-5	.	CASSSERGQPQHF	TGTGCCAGCAGTTCCGAAAGGGGCCAGCCCCAGCATTTT
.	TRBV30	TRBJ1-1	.	CAWLRLLPLNTEAFF	TGTGCCTGGTTAAGGCTCCTTCCTCTGAACACTGAAGCTTTCTTT
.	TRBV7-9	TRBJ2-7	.	CASSHSGIEQYF	TGTGCCAGCAGCCACTCGGGGATCGAGCAGTACTTC
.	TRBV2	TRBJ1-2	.	CASSLMGDYGYTF	TGTGCCAGCAGCCTCATGGGGGACTATGGCTACACCTTC
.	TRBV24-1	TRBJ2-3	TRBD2	CATSDASGGADTQYF	TGTGCCACCAGTGATGCTAGCGGGGGAGCAGATACGCAGTATTTT
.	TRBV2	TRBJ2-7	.	CASRAGTVSSYEQYF	TGTGCCAGCAGAGCCGGGACTGTCAGCTCCTACGAGCAGTACTTC
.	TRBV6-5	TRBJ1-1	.	CATPGLFLNTEAFF	TGTGCCACCCCAGGCCTTTTCCTGAACACTGAAGCTTTCTTT
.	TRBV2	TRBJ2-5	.	CASRTTEETQYF	TGTGCCAGCAGAACGACCGAAGAGACCCAGTACTTC
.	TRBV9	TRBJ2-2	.	CASSASGISGTGELFF	TGTGCCAGCAGCGCTAGTGGGATTTCGGGGACCGGGGAGCTGTTTTTT
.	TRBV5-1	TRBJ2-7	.	CASSRGFDYEQYF	TGCGCCAGCAGCCGGGGGTTCGATTACGAGCAGTACTTC
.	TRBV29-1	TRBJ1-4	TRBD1	CSVGIGGTGSEKLFF	TGCAGCGTTGGAATTGGGGGGACAGGGAGCGAAAAACTGTTTTTT
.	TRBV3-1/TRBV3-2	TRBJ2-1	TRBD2	CASSLRLARDNEQFF	TGTGCCAGCAGCCTTCGACTAGCGAGGGACAATGAGCAGTTCTTC
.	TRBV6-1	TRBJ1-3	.	CASSEYGGAGNTIYF	TGTGCCAGCAGTGAATATGGGGGAGCTGGAAACACCATATATTTT
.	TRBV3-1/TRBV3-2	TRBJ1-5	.	CASSQGLRSNQPQHF	TGTGCCAGCAGCCAGGGTCTAAGGAGCAATCAGCCCCAGCATTTT
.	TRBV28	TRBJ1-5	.	CASSQIRSGRNQPQHF	TGTGCCAGCAGTCAGATAAGGTCGGGGAGAAATCAGCCCCAGCATTTT
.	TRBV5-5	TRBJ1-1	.	CASSLGGHLNTEAFF	TGTGCCAGCAGCTTGGGGGGACACCTGAACACTGAAGCTTTCTTT
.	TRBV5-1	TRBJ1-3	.	CASSLTGIGNTIYF	TGCGCCAGCAGCTTAACCGGGATTGGAAACACCATATATTTT
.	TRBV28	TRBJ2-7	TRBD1	CASRERDRGSYEQYF	TGTGCCAGCAGAGAAAGGGACAGGGGATCCTACGAGCAGTACTTC
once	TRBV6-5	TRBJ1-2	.	CASRPRTRYGYTF	TGTGCCAGCAGGCCTAGGACACGCTATGGCTACACCTTC
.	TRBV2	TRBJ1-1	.	CASSRGREAFF	TGTGCCAGCAGCCGGGGACGGGAAGCTTTCTTT
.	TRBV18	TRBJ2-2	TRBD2	CASSPGSGRTGTGELFF	TGTGCCAGCTCCCCCGGGAGCGGGAGAACGGGCACCGGGGAGCTGTTTTTT
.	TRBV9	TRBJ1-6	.	CASSVGRTNSPLHF	TGTGCCAGCAGCGTCGGCAGAACTAATTCACCCCTCCACTTT
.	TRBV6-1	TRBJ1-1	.	CASSEWVLATEAFF	TGTGCCAGCAGTGAATGGGTCCTCGCCACTGAAGCTTTCTTT
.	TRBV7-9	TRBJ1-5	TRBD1	CASSQGQGIRQPQHF	TGTGCCAGCAGCCAGGGACAGGGAATTCGTCAGCCCCAGCATTTT
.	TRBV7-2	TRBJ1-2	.	CASSLGDINYGYTF	TGTGCCAGCAGCTTGGGGGACATTAACTATGGCTACACCTTC
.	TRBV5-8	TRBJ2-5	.	CASSLGSSGGETQYF	TGTGCCAGCAGCTTGGGGTCCTCGGGCGGAGAGACCCAGTACTTC
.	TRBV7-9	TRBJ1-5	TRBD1	CASSLAGTGGSQPQHF	TGTGCCAGCAGCTTAGCCGGGACAGGGGGAAGTCAGCCCCAGCATTTT
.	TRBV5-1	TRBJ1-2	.	CASSLGGDLYGYTF	TGCGCCAGCAGCTTGGGTGGGGACCTCTATGGCTACACCTTC
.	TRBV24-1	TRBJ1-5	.	CATSGDRGQPQHF	TGTGCCACCAGTGGGGACCGGGGACAGCCCCAGCATTTT
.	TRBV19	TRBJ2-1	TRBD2	CASSSQGLAAYNEQFF	TGTGCCAGTAGTAGCCAAGGACTAGCGGCTTACAATGAGCAGTTCTTC
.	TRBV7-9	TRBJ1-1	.	CASSPLIQGEGTEAFF	TGTGCCAGCAGCCCCCTCATACAGGGCGAGGGCACTGAAGCTTTCTTT
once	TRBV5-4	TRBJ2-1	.	CASSYGGTASSYNEQFF	TGTGCCAGCAGCTATGGAGGGACCGCTAGCTCCTACAATGAGCAGTTCTTC
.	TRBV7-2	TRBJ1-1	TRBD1	CASSLAGQNQNTEAFF	TGTGCCAGCAGCTTAGCGGGACAGAACCAGAACACTGAAGCTTTCTTT
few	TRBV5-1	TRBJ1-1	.	CASTLAPRNTEAFF	TGCGCCAGCACCCTAGCACCTAGGAACACTGAAGCTTTCTTT
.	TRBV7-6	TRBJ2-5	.	CASSISTIEGETQYF	TGTGCCAGCAGCATAAGTACAATTGAGGGGGAGACCCAGTACTTC
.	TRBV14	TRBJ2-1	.	CASSRATAYNEQFF	TGTGCCAGCAGCCGTGCGACAGCCTACAATGAGCAGTTCTTC
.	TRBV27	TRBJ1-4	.	CASSPSPDGPNEKLFF	TGTGCCAGCAGCCCATCCCCGGACGGTCCTAATGAAAAACTGTTTTTT
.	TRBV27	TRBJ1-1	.	CASSLIAAGNTEAFF	TGTGCCAGCAGTTTAATTGCTGCCGGAAACACTGAAGCTTTCTTT
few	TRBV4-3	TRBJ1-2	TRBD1	CASSQGGLTGGYTF	TGCGCCAGCAGCCAAGGGGGCCTGACAGGGGGCTACACCTTC
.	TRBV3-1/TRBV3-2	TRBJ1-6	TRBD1	CASSQRGTVNSPLHF	TGTGCCAGCAGCCAGAGGGGGACAGTAAATTCACCCCTCCACTTT
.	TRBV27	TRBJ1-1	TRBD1	CASGRGQGAFF	TGTGCCAGCGGTAGGGGACAGGGGGCTTTCTTT
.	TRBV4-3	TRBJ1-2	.	CASSPPVGVYGYTF	TGCGCCAGCAGCCCCCCGGTTGGGGTCTATGGCTACACCTTC
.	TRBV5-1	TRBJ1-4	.	CASSGDNRNEKLFF	TGCGCCAGCAGTGGGGACAATCGTAATGAAAAACTGTTTTTT
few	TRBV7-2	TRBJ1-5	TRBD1	CASSSDRVQPQHF	TGTGCCAGCAGCTCGGACAGGGTACAGCCCCAGCATTTT
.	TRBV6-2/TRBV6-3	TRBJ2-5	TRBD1	CASSYGTGKETQYF	TGTGCCAGCAGTTACGGGACAGGGAAAGAGACCCAGTACTTC
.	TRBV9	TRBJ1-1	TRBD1	CASSTWTGGGTEAFF	TGTGCCAGCAGCACCTGGACAGGGGGAGGTACTGAAGCTTTCTTT
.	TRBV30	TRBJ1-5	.	CAWSGGGNQPQHF	TGTGCCTGGTCAGGTGGGGGTAATCAGCCCCAGCATTTT
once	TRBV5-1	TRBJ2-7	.	CASSSDPNYEQYF	TGCGCCAGCAGCTCGGACCCTAACTACGAGCAGTACTTC
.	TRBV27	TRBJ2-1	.	CASSLGGAPNEQFF	TGTGCCAGCAGTTTGGGGGGGGCCCCCAATGAGCAGTTCTTC
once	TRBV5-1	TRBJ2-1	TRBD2	CASSSETGLAGSYNEQFF	TGCGCCAGCAGCTCTGAAACTGGACTAGCGGGATCCTACAATGAGCAGTTCTTC
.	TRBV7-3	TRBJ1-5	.	CASSFSIDQPQHF	TGTGCCAGCAGCTTTTCAATTGACCAGCCCCAGCATTTT
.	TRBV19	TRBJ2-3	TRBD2	CASSIRSSGNPDTQYF	TGTGCCAGTAGTATAAGGTCTAGCGGGAATCCAGATACGCAGTATTTT
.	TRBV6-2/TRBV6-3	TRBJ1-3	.	CASSYGSSGNTIYF	TGTGCCAGCAGTTACGGCAGCTCTGGAAACACCATATATTTT
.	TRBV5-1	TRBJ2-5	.	CASSLASMGEETQYF	TGCGCCAGCAGCTTAGCTAGCATGGGTGAGGAGACCCAGTACTTC
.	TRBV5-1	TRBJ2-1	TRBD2	CASSLTSGVTYNEQFF	TGCGCCAGCAGCTTGACTAGCGGAGTGACCTACAATGAGCAGTTCTTC
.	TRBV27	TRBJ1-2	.	CASSYGGLARNYGYTF	TGTGCCAGCAGTTACGGAGGGCTCGCCCGAAACTATGGCTACACCTTC
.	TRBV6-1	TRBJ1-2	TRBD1	CASSEVGTALYGYTF	TGTGCCAGCAGTGAAGTAGGGACAGCGCTCTATGGCTACACCTTC
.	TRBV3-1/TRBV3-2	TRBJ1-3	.	CASSPAIASGNTIYF	TGTGCCAGCAGCCCAGCGATCGCTTCGGGAAACACCATATATTTT
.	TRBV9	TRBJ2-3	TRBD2	CASSATSGGAGTDTQYF	TGTGCCAGCAGCGCTACTAGCGGGGGGGCCGGTACAGATACGCAGTATTTT